This T cell receptor (beta chain) was sequenced during a study of technical replicates of blood from several donors. Libraries were prepared by immunoSEQ multiplex PCR; TCRdb keeps only in-frame clonotypes and omits some of them. The table records tens of thousands of clones, approximately 86% of them present only once. The clonotype was recovered from a human donor in good health. Some clones in this sample may be carry-over from other donors' samples. The sequencing input was PBMCs.

In nucleotides, the CDR3 is TGTGCCAGCAGCCGGCGGACCGAGCGGGAACAAAGTTCCTACGAGCAGTACTTC. Amino acid sequence: CASSRRTEREQSSYEQYF. This chain joins TRBV5-6 and TRBJ2-7; TRBD2 matches at 7 bases. Germline V gene data show CDR1 as SGHDT and CDR2 as YYEEEE. The V gene end was trimmed by 4 bases and the J gene end by 1 base; junction bases not matched to a gene: 17. The CDR3 contains 18 residues.